These T cell receptor beta chains were read from a single sample in a study of T-cell reconstitution after alpha-beta-depleted transplantation in children. TCRdb used MiXCR to reprocess the PCR reads, holding one entry per CDR3 protein. This sample has hundreds of thousands of distinct CDR3 sequences, with more than 20% found just once. The sample consisted of PBMCs, mostly from graft donor cells, taken 360 days after TCRalphabeta/CD19-depleted stem cell transplant. Receptors originate from a female patient aged 2-9 years who had a stem cell transplant for congenital amegakaryocytic thrombocytopenia, so the T cells may come from the graft donor. Both conserved end residues are part of each CDR3. Each record gives: D gene, clone size, J gene, V gene, CDR3 protein, CDR3 DNA. D genes are given only for firm matches. Clone size appears in some rows only: once, few, many, or a class for an expanded clone.

D: .; size: .; J: TRBJ2-6; V: TRBV25-1; CDR3: CATVGATGANVLTF; DNA: TGTGCCACCGTCGGAGCCACTGGGGCCAACGTCCTGACTTTC
D: .; size: few; J: TRBJ2-1; V: TRBV4-3; CDR3: CASSPHPTGSSYNEQFF; DNA: TGCGCCAGCAGCCCCCACCCTACAGGGTCGTCCTACAATGAGCAGTTCTTC
D: .; size: few; J: TRBJ2-1; V: TRBV29-1; CDR3: CSVDRRLNEGQFF; DNA: TGCAGCGTTGATCGGCGCCTCAATGAGGGGCAGTTCTTC
D: TRBD2; size: few; J: TRBJ2-5; V: TRBV15; CDR3: CATSRGPAGVPETQYF; DNA: TGTGCCACCAGCAGAGGTCCAGCGGGAGTTCCAGAGACCCAGTACTTC
D: .; size: many; J: TRBJ2-3; V: TRBV4-1; CDR3: CASSLTSLTDTQYF; DNA: TGCGCCAGCAGCCTAACTAGCCTGACAGATACGCAGTATTTT
D: .; size: many; J: TRBJ2-2; V: TRBV4-1; CDR3: CASSQEWDLGELFF; DNA: TGCGCCAGCAGCCAAGAATGGGACCTCGGGGAGCTGTTTTTT
D: .; size: many; J: TRBJ1-3; V: TRBV10-3; CDR3: CAISESVSGNTIYF; DNA: TGTGCCATCAGTGAGTCGGTGTCTGGAAACACCATATATTTT
D: .; size: .; J: TRBJ1-3; V: TRBV3-1; CDR3: CASCSQGQLSGNTIYF; DNA: TGTGCCAGCTGCAGCCAGGGACAACTCTCTGGAAACACCATATATTTT
D: TRBD1; size: few; J: TRBJ2-2; V: TRBV4-1; CDR3: CASSLGRQGQKLYTGELFF; DNA: TGCGCCAGCAGCCTGGGGCGACAGGGGCAAAAACTCTACACCGGGGAGCTGTTTTTT
D: .; size: .; J: TRBJ2-2; V: TRBV12-3/TRBV12-4; CDR3: CASSLDRTRPGELFF; DNA: TGTGCCAGCAGCCTTGACAGGACTCGTCCCGGGGAGCTGTTTTTT
D: .; size: few; J: TRBJ1-1; V: TRBV12-3/TRBV12-4; CDR3: CASSPHGQLNTEAFF; DNA: TGTGCCAGCAGTCCACACGGACAGCTGAACACTGAAGCTTTCTTT
D: TRBD1; size: few; J: TRBJ1-2; V: TRBV7-9; CDR3: CASSLAGTGVLGYTF; DNA: TGTGCCAGCAGCTTAGCGGGGACAGGGGTCCTTGGCTACACCTTC
D: .; size: .; J: TRBJ1-1; V: TRBV29-1; CDR3: CSGGGLNTEAFF; DNA: TGCAGCGGTGGGGGTTTGAACACTGAAGCTTTCTTT
D: .; size: few; J: TRBJ2-3; V: TRBV18; CDR3: CASSWTALRNTDTQYF; DNA: TGTGCCAGCTCATGGACAGCTCTTAGAAACACAGATACGCAGTATTTT
D: TRBD1; size: .; J: TRBJ1-5; V: TRBV24-1; CDR3: CATGGTGGQPQHF; DNA: TGTGCCACCGGAGGGACAGGGGGTCAGCCCCAGCATTTT
D: TRBD1; size: .; J: TRBJ2-5; V: TRBV4-2; CDR3: CASSQEGQGQQETQYF; DNA: TGTGCCAGCAGCCAGGAAGGACAGGGACAACAAGAGACCCAGTACTTC
D: TRBD2; size: many; J: TRBJ2-7; V: TRBV12-3/TRBV12-4; CDR3: CASSISVFTNTPTSFEQYF; DNA: TGTGCCAGCAGTATCAGCGTGTTTACAAACACCCCGACTAGCTTCGAGCAGTACTTC
D: .; size: .; J: TRBJ2-7; V: TRBV7-8; CDR3: CASSLGWLLYEQYF; DNA: TGTGCCAGCAGCTTAGGGTGGCTCTTATACGAGCAGTACTTC
D: .; size: few; J: TRBJ2-3; V: TRBV21-1; CDR3: CASKGRQILGADTQYF; DNA: TGTGCCAGCAAGGGGAGACAGATACTGGGGGCAGATACGCAGTATTTT
D: .; size: .; J: TRBJ1-1; V: TRBV30; CDR3: CAWSVHRATEAFF; DNA: TGTGCCTGGAGTGTACACAGGGCCACTGAAGCTTTCTTT
D: .; size: few; J: TRBJ1-2; V: TRBV7-8; CDR3: CASSLRGGGYTF; DNA: TGTGCCAGCAGCTTACGTGGGGGAGGCTACACCTTC
D: .; size: .; J: TRBJ2-7; V: TRBV6-5; CDR3: CASSYSGAPHDEQYF; DNA: TGTGCCAGCAGTTACTCGGGTGCCCCTCACGACGAGCAGTACTTC
D: .; size: .; J: TRBJ1-1; V: TRBV4-1; CDR3: CASSQDVTEAFF; DNA: TGCGCCAGCAGCCAAGACGTCACTGAAGCTTTCTTT
D: TRBD2; size: few; J: TRBJ2-5; V: TRBV15; CDR3: CATSRGLAGGVETQYF; DNA: TGTGCCACCAGCAGAGGACTAGCGGGAGGAGTGGAGACCCAGTACTTC
D: .; size: few; J: TRBJ1-4; V: TRBV5-1; CDR3: CASSLFVQSEKLFF; DNA: TGCGCCAGCAGCCTATTTGTACAAAGCGAAAAACTGTTTTTT
D: .; size: .; J: TRBJ1-2; V: TRBV5-5; CDR3: CASSLTEMAGYTF; DNA: TGTGCCAGCAGCTTAACAGAGATGGCTGGCTACACCTTC
D: .; size: many; J: TRBJ2-2; V: TRBV4-1; CDR3: CASSQDGTNTGELFF; DNA: TGCGCCAGCAGCCAAGACGGTACGAACACCGGGGAGCTGTTTTTT
D: .; size: .; J: TRBJ2-7; V: TRBV5-1; CDR3: CASSPTEPTYEQYF; DNA: TGCGCCAGCAGCCCGACAGAACCCACCTACGAGCAGTACTTC
D: TRBD1; size: .; J: TRBJ1-5; V: TRBV2; CDR3: CASSEEGPGTGGKHF; DNA: TGTGCCAGCAGCGAAGAGGGCCCCGGGACAGGGGGCAAGCATTTT
D: .; size: few; J: TRBJ2-1; V: TRBV5-1; CDR3: CASSLGMQSHSSYNEQFF; DNA: TGCGCCAGCAGCCTTGGTATGCAGAGCCATAGCTCCTACAATGAGCAGTTCTTC
D: .; size: few; J: TRBJ2-4; V: TRBV5-1; CDR3: CASSLPDDIQYF; DNA: TGCGCCAGCAGCTTGCCAGATGACATTCAGTACTTC
D: TRBD2; size: .; J: TRBJ2-3; V: TRBV12-3/TRBV12-4; CDR3: CASRRGGGIPSQYF; DNA: TGTGCCAGCAGACGCGGGGGGGGAATCCCCTCGCAGTATTTT
D: TRBD2; size: few; J: TRBJ2-5; V: TRBV6-5; CDR3: CASSYRTGGETQYF; DNA: TGTGCCAGCAGTTACAGAACGGGGGGTGAGACCCAGTACTTC
D: .; size: few; J: TRBJ2-1; V: TRBV15; CDR3: CATSSDDRPRGNEQFF; DNA: TGTGCCACCAGCAGTGATGACAGGCCCCGGGGCAATGAGCAGTTCTTC
D: .; size: few; J: TRBJ2-3; V: TRBV20-1; CDR3: CSAYPHPQYF; DNA: TGCAGTGCTTACCCCCACCCGCAGTATTTT
D: TRBD1; size: many; J: TRBJ2-2; V: TRBV28; CDR3: CASTTIRDRAAPGNTGELFF; DNA: TGTGCCAGCACGACAATCAGGGACAGGGCGGCCCCGGGTAACACCGGGGAGCTGTTTTTT
D: .; size: .; J: TRBJ2-1; V: TRBV28; CDR3: CASSLTGFEQFF; DNA: TGTGCCAGCAGTTTAACGGGATTTGAGCAGTTCTTC
D: .; size: .; J: TRBJ1-6; V: TRBV4-2; CDR3: CASSRVGGQYNSPLHF; DNA: TGTGCCAGCAGCCGGGTGGGGGGACAATATAATTCACCCCTCCACTTT
D: TRBD1; size: .; J: TRBJ1-3; V: TRBV20-1; CDR3: CSATRNRGAPGNTIYF; DNA: TGCAGTGCTACACGGAACAGGGGCGCTCCCGGAAACACCATATATTTT
D: TRBD1; size: many; J: TRBJ2-1; V: TRBV12-3/TRBV12-4; CDR3: CASSPARWDRGYNEQFF; DNA: TGTGCCAGCAGCCCCGCTCGCTGGGACAGGGGATACAATGAGCAGTTCTTC
D: .; size: many; J: TRBJ2-7; V: TRBV5-1; CDR3: CASSPGDSGGHEQYF; DNA: TGCGCCAGCAGCCCGGGCGACTCAGGCGGCCACGAGCAGTACTTC
D: .; size: many; J: TRBJ1-1; V: TRBV10-3; CDR3: CAISEYGTRNTEAFF; DNA: TGTGCCATCAGTGAGTATGGGACGAGGAACACTGAAGCTTTCTTT
D: .; size: many; J: TRBJ2-1; V: TRBV4-2; CDR3: CASSQVEQGWGEQFF; DNA: TGTGCCAGCAGCCAAGTGGAGCAGGGATGGGGTGAGCAGTTCTTC
D: .; size: .; J: TRBJ2-2; V: TRBV7-6; CDR3: CASSLVGWRTGELFF; DNA: TGTGCCAGCAGCTTAGTAGGGTGGCGCACCGGGGAGCTGTTTTTT
D: .; size: .; J: TRBJ2-3; V: TRBV28; CDR3: CASSQISGVDTQYF; DNA: TGTGCCAGCAGTCAGATATCGGGCGTGGATACGCAGTATTTT